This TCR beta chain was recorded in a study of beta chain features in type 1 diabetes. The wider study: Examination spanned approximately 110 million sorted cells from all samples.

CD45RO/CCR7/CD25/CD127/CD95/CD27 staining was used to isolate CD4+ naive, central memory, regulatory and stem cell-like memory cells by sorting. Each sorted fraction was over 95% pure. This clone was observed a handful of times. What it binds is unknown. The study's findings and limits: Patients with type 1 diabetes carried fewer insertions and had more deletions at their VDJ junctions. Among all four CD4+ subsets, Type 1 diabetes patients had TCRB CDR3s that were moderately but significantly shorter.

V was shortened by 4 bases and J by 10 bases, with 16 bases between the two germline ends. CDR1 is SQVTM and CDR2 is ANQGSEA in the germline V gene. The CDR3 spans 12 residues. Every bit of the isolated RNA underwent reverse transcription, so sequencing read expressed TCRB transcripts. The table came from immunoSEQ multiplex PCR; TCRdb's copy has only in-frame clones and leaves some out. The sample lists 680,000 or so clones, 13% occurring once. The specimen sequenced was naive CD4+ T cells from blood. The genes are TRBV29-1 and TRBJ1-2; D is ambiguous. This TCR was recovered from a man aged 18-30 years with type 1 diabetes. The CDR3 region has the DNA TGCAGCGTTGCAAGGGTTTTGGGCCACTACACCTTC. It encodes CSVARVLGHYTF.